This TCR beta chain stems from a study of tumor and adjacent non-tumor tissue in lung cancer. Overall study: Aged roughly 31 to 85 years, patients included roughly 10 men and about 5 women with stage I to III disease. Samples averaged approximately 3.9 million productive TCRbeta reads each.

Regarding this clonotype: A much larger clone differs by one base, so this may be a read error.

RNA was extracted from bulk tissue without any cell sorting. Donors were chemotherapy-naive, newly diagnosed lung cancer surgical patients in China, August–late 2014. Three rounds of nested PCR, following a modified ARM-PCR protocol, produced the TCRbeta library. MiXCR, applied by TCRdb to the multiplex PCR reads, yields one record per CDR3 protein. The table shows around 99,000 distinct CDR3 sequences, with roughly 73% occurring only once. Sequencing was done on a sample of lung tumor tissue. This clonotype originated in a woman between 55 and 75 years old with non-small cell lung cancer.

This chain's CDR3 is CAITTGGIQPQHF. The CDR3 nucleotides are TGTGCCATCACGACAGGGGGCATTCAGCCCCAGCATTTT. The genes are TRBV6-2 or TRBV6-3 and TRBJ1-5; TRBD1 matches at 10 bases. This CDR3 region has 13 residues. Unmatched junction bases numbered 6, after V lost 10 bases and J lost 6 bases. Germline V CDR1 and CDR2: MNHEY, SVGEGT.